One and the same sample provided the 18 T cell receptor beta chains below, sequenced in a study of T cell clonality in common variable immunodeficiency. The data were produced by immunoSEQ multiplex PCR, yet TCRdb's version contains in-frame clones alone and is incomplete. This sample carries about 42,000 clones, none of them present only once. Sequenced material: peripheral blood mononuclear cells. The receptors were gathered from a person between 18 and 75 years old in good health.

The table lists this clone with many counts. The read falls 3 residues short of the CDR3 end, and the missing part is taken from the germline J gene. The chain carries TRBV20-1 and TRBJ2-1, with 8 bases matching TRBD2. Germline trimming cut 0 bases from V and 3 bases from J; bases unmatched to any gene: 4. Per germline, CDR1 DFQATT and CDR2 SNEGSKA (reference sequence). The CDR3 extends over 15 amino acids. The sequenced CDR3 bases are TGCAGTGCTAGAGATGTCCGGGGGGGCTACAATGAG. Translation: CSARDVRGGYNE. The whole CDR3 region reads CSARDVRGGYNEQFF.

This clone was observed many times. Read sequence stops 3 residues before the CDR3 end, and the germline J gene provides the missing end. This rearrangement joins TRBV20-1 to TRBJ1-1; a weak D match, TRBD1 (6 bases). CDR3 length: 14 residues. Germline V lookup: CDR1 DFQATT, CDR2 SNEGSKA (reference sequence). V shed 3 bases and J shed 1 base, with 12 bases lying between them. The part of the CDR3 DNA that was read is TGCAGTGCTAGCCGCCCGACAGGGAACACTGAA. Translating it yields CSASRPTGNTE. The whole CDR3 reads CSASRPTGNTEAFF.

This clone was seen at least ten times. The CDR3 end lies 3 residues beyond the end of the read and is filled in from the germline J gene. The chain recombines TRBV2 with TRBJ2-1; D perhaps matches TRBD2 (5 bases). The CDR3 has 13 residues. Germline CDR1 is SNHLY and CDR2 is FYNNEI. Trimming cost V 10 bases and J 4 bases, with 14 bases left between them. CDR3 amino acids: CATQLTSYNEQFF. The sequenced part of the CDR3 DNA is TGTGCCACCCAATTAACTAGTTACAATGAG.

The sample holds many counts of this clone. The read ends 3 residues shy of where the CDR3 ends; the end is completed using the germline J gene. This chain uses TRBV20-1 with TRBJ2-1; the match to TRBD2 covers 9 bases. Trimming cost V 1 base and J 1 base; bases outside gene matches: 8. CDR3 length: 17 residues. CDR1 is DFQATT and CDR2 is SNEGSKA in the germline V gene (reference sequence). The CDR3 bases that were read are TGCAGTGCTAGAGGACCCTTACTAGCGGGTTCCTACAATGAG. Protein product: CSARGPLLAGSYNE. The complete CDR3 protein is CSARGPLLAGSYNEQFF.

Ten or more counts support this clone. With the read ending 3 residues before the CDR3 end, the germline J gene is used to fill in that end. The V call is TRBV6-2 or TRBV6-3, the J call TRBJ1-6, with 7 positions matching TRBD1. Trimming removed 7 bases from V and 7 bases from J; junction bases left unmatched: 4. The CDR3 runs to 13 residues. Germline CDR1 MNHEY, CDR2 SVGEGT. The CDR3 loop reads CASTSDRNSPLHF. The part of the CDR3 DNA that was read is TGTGCCAGCACCTCGGACAGGAATTCACCC.

This clone has ten or more counts. The read is 3 residues too short to cover the CDR3 end, so that end is filled in from the germline J gene. The chain joins TRBV19 to TRBJ1-3; weak D call: TRBD1 (5 bases). The germline CDR1 and CDR2 sequences are LNHDA and SQIVND (reference sequence). The CDR3 runs 16 residues. V dropped 5 bases and J dropped 0 bases, with 14 bases sitting between them. CDR3 sequence reads: CASSEDSFYSGNTIYF. CDR3 DNA, as far as it was read: TGTGCCAGTAGTGAAGACAGTTTCTACTCTGGAAACACC.

This clone was recorded at least ten times. The read falls 3 residues short of the CDR3 end, and the missing part is taken from the germline J gene. The chain uses TRBV7-9 and TRBJ1-1; no clear D gene. From germline, CDR1 is SEHNR and CDR2 FQNEAQ (reference sequence). The CDR3 is 13 amino acids. V was clipped by 2 bases and J by 0 bases, with 4 bases between them. The CDR3 reads CASSLPVNTEAFF. CDR3 bases read: TGTGCCAGCAGCTTACCGGTGAACACTGAA. Drawing the rest from reference TRBV7-9 and TRBJ1-1, the complete variable domain is DTGVSQNPRHKITKRGQNVTFRCDPISEHNRLYWYRQTLGQGPEFLTYFQNEAQLEKSRLLSDRFSAERPKGSFSTLEIQRTEQGDSAMYLCASSLPVNTEAFFGQGTRLTVV.

This clone was counted at least ten times. The read finishes 3 residues shy of the CDR3 end, and the germline J gene is used to complete it. The rearrangement links TRBV3-1 (or the pseudogene TRBV3-2) to TRBJ2-7; TRBD2 matches at 14 bases. The trim removed 8 bases at V and 5 bases at J, leaving 2 bases unmatched. The CDR3 runs to 13 residues. Germline CDR1 and CDR2: LGHDT and YNNKEL (reference sequence). The part of the CDR3 DNA that was read is TGTGCCAGCCGACTAGCGGGGGGGAACGAG. Translated, it gives CASRLAGGNE. The full CDR3 protein reads CASRLAGGNEQYF.

This clone was picked up a small number of times. The sequence runs out 3 residues before the end of the CDR3; the remainder is reconstructed from the germline J gene. The chain couples TRBV19 to TRBJ1-1; D ambiguous. The CDR3 loop spans 15 amino acids. Germline V gives CDR1 LNHDA, CDR2 SQIVND (reference sequence). This chain's CDR3 is CASSIGLGSSYEAFF. The sequenced CDR3 bases are TGTGCCAGTAGTATCGGACTAGGGAGCTCCTACGAG.

This clone was counted many times. The read ends 3 residues early relative to the CDR3; the germline J gene fills the gap. In the same sample, other DNA sequences code for this CDR3. The chain links TRBV29-1 to TRBJ1-1; D is unclear. The V end lost 5 bases, the J end lost 0 bases, and 16 bases lay between the germline ends. The CDR3 loop spans 15 amino acids. CDR1 and CDR2 from the germline V gene are SQVTM and ANQGSEA. The CDR3 here is CSVRMEQTVNTEAFF. The CDR3 DNA, read in part, is TGCAGCGTTAGAATGGAACAGACCGTGAACACTGAA.

This clone came up many times. The CDR3 end is not reached by the read, which stops 3 residues before it; the germline J gene fills it in. J is TRBJ2-2 and V is TRBV6-2 or TRBV6-3; 9 bases are a match to TRBD2. CDR3 length: 16 amino acids. CDR1 and CDR2 (germline): MNHEY, SVGEGT. Germline trimming cut 2 bases from V and 5 bases from J; bases unmatched to any gene: 6. The CDR3 sequence: CASSYPSGVGTGELFF. CDR3 DNA (partial): TGTGCCAGCAGTTACCCTAGCGGGGTTGGAACCGGGGAG.

This clone was seen ten or more times. Sequencing ends 3 residues short of the CDR3 end; the germline J gene provides the rest. V usage is TRBV14 and J usage is TRBJ1-1; tentative D call: TRBD1 (5 bases). Germline-derived CDR1 and CDR2 are SGHDN and FVKESK. The germline V and J ends were trimmed by 4 bases and 0 bases, with 21 bases remaining between them. This CDR3 comprises 18 residues. CDR3 residues: CASSLILPLPGMNTEAFF. Incomplete CDR3 DNA: TGTGCCAGCAGCCTGATTTTACCCCTCCCAGGGATGAACACTGAA.

This clone was seen many times. With the read ending 3 residues before the CDR3 end, the germline J gene is used to fill in that end. V and J are TRBV2 and TRBJ1-2, with a weak D call TRBD1 (6 bases). Trimming removed 2 bases at V and 2 bases at J, with 15 bases between. CDR1 SNHLY and CDR2 FYNNEI come from the germline V gene. This CDR3 has 16 residues. CDR3 DNA (partial): TGTGCCAGCAGTGAAATTCGGGGGGCGAAAAACTATGGC. It specifies CASSEIRGAKNYG. The complete CDR3 reads CASSEIRGAKNYGYTF.

This clone appeared many times. The junction departs from germline at one end; a sequencing error may be responsible. The read terminates 3 residues ahead of where the CDR3 ends, so the germline J gene completes it. This chain joins TRBV6-2 or TRBV6-3 and TRBJ2-2; 8 nucleotides agree with TRBD2. This CDR3 has 15 residues. CDR1 is MNHEY and CDR2 is SVGEGT in the germline V gene. The CDR3 loop is CASSYLAGGLGELFF. CDR3 bases read: TGTGCCAGCAGCTACTTGGCGGGGGGCCTAGGGGAG.

In its sample, this clone was seen many times. The read gets to within 3 residues of the CDR3 end, and the germline J gene fills in the rest. The chain carries TRBV5-1 and TRBJ1-4; D is possibly TRBD1 (5 bases). V was trimmed by 2 bases and J by 1 base, leaving 6 bases between them. Looked up from germline, CDR1 is SGHRS and CDR2 is YFSETQ. The CDR3 is 14 amino acids. CDR3 amino acids: CASSFGGTNEKLFF. The CDR3 DNA, read in part, is TGCGCCAGCAGCTTCGGGGGAACTAATGAAAAA.

This clone has more than one count but fewer than ten. The sequence runs out 3 residues before the end of the CDR3; the remainder is reconstructed from the germline J gene. This chain links TRBV5-1 with TRBJ2-3, with D possibly TRBD2 on 6 matching bases. The CDR3 covers 14 residues. From germline, CDR1 is SGHRS and CDR2 YFSETQ. The covered CDR3 bases are TGCGCCAGCAGCTATCCTCGGGGGAGCCAGCCG. Translating it yields CASSYPRGSQP. The whole CDR3 is CASSYPRGSQPQYF.

Many counts were recorded for this clone. The read falls 3 residues short of the CDR3 end, and the missing part is taken from the germline J gene. The chain links TRBV6-1 to TRBJ2-1, with D unresolved. The ends were cut back, 3 bases at V and 6 bases at J, with 9 bases in the middle. The CDR3 consists of 13 residues. Germline CDR1 is MNHNS and CDR2 is SASEGT. CDR3 region: CASSEGQSNEQFF. The CDR3 bases that were read are TGTGCCAGCAGTGAGGGCCAATCCAATGAG.

This clone was observed many times. The read finishes 3 residues shy of the CDR3 end, and the germline J gene is used to complete it. The rearrangement joins TRBV7-9 to TRBJ2-1; tentative D call: TRBD1 (6 bases). V was clipped by 6 bases and J by 4 bases, with 16 bases between them. The CDR3 runs to 15 residues. Per the germline V gene, CDR1 is SEHNR and CDR2 is FQNEAQ (reference sequence). The sequenced CDR3 bases are TGTGCCAGCAGTACCTTTAGGGACAAGTACAATGAG. It translates to CASSTFRDKYNE. The full-length CDR3 reads as CASSTFRDKYNEQFF.